This section outlines one T cell receptor beta chain sequence together with its context. What it binds is unknown. The CDR3 regions of TCR beta were amplified from RNA transcripts. In the first-round RT-PCR of the TCR CDR3, the HTBI primer set was used. One entry per CDR3 protein, called by TCRdb with MiXCR from the multiplex PCR reads. This sample carries around 350,000 distinct CDR3 sequences, about a fifth of them seen once, and the ten largest clones take approximately 4%. This sample is drawn from a study of T cells in Graves' hyperthyroidism and ophthalmopathy. Study results and limitations: Blood also showed most of the thyroid clonotypes that were expanded above 0.001.

This CDR3 contains 13 residues. Per germline, CDR1 ENHRY and CDR2 SYGVKD. The V gene lost 10 bases and the J gene lost 5 bases, with 17 bases spanning the gap. Recently diagnosed hyperthyroidism of less than 2 months' duration affected patients aged 18 to 65. Clinical symptoms, serum thyroxine, TRAb, thyroid ultrasound and orbital computed tomography established diagnosis. The sample consisted of blood. The source of this sequence is a woman aged 18 to 35 with Graves' hyperthyroidism. The chain links TRBV10-3 to TRBJ1-1; TRBD1 might be the D (5 bases). DNA for the CDR3: TGTGCCACAGGAGGGAGGGGAGCGACTGAAGCTTTCTTT. This translates into CATGGRGATEAFF.